The T cell receptor (beta chain) under discussion was sequenced for a study of tissue T cells after allogeneic stem cell transplantation. Time point reported: mouse harvest day 7 after allogeneic transplant. Tail vein injection delivered 10^7 T-cell-depleted bone marrow cells and 10^6 splenic CD5+ T cells. Looked up from germline, CDR1 is KGHTA and CDR2 is FQNQQP. The CDR3 sequence is 14 residues long. About this clone itself: All gene names here are mouse names. The read ends 1 residue shy of where the CDR3 ends; the end is completed using the germline J gene.

Sequencing used immunoSEQ multiplex PCR; TCRdb keeps in-frame clones, though not all of them. The sample contains about 8,300 clones, approximately 48% of which appear only once. This sequence was found in a female BALB/c mouse given C57BL/6 T cells with graft-versus-host disease after an allogeneic hematopoietic cell transplant. This chain links TRBV23 with TRBJ2-3; TRBD2, the table's D call, was not compared with the DNA. The specimen sequenced was gut tissue. The CDR3 protein is CSSSLFWGAETLYF. Partial CDR3 DNA: TGCTCCAGCAGTCTTTTTTGGGGGGCAGAAACGCTGTAT.